The rows below give T cell receptor beta chains drawn from one sample of a study of cytomegalovirus exposure and HLA in healthy donors. Some clones are missing from TCRdb's copy, which holds only in-frame ones; the method was immunoSEQ multiplex PCR. The sample lists about 150,000 clones, roughly 80% occurring once. The sequencing sample was made of PBMCs. All receptors derive from a young man in good health and CMV-seropositive. Both conserved end residues are part of each CDR3. The D gene is left open where the match is weak. Clone size is not always given. Where it is, it says once, few, many or a class for expanded clones.

.	TRBJ1-6	TRBV6-1	.	TGTGCCAGCAGTGAAGCGGGGGAGGCCCTCCACTTT	CASSEAGEALHF
.	TRBJ2-7	TRBV27	.	TGTGCCAGCACCACCGAATATCAGGGAGGCGAGCAGTACTTC	CASTTEYQGGEQYF
.	TRBJ2-1	TRBV5-1	.	TGCGCCAGCAGCTTACCCCTGGGGGCGGGAGTGATAAATGAGCAGTTCTTC	CASSLPLGAGVINEQFF
.	TRBJ2-3	TRBV5-1	.	TGCGCCAGCAGCTTAGCGGACCAAGCAGATACGCAGTATTTT	CASSLADQADTQYF
.	TRBJ2-5	TRBV4-3	.	TGCGCCAGCAGCTTCCGACTACGGGAGACCCAGTACTTC	CASSFRLRETQYF
.	TRBJ2-3	TRBV7-3	TRBD2	TGTGCCAGCAGCTCTCAAGTGCGGGGGGTGGAGACAGATACGCAGTATTTT	CASSSQVRGVETDTQYF
.	TRBJ1-3	TRBV10-3	.	TGTGCCATCAGTGAGTCATCCGTCTCTGGAAACACCATATATTTT	CAISESSVSGNTIYF
.	TRBJ2-5	TRBV14	.	TGTGCCAGCAGCCGGGGACTCCAAGAGACCCAGTACTTC	CASSRGLQETQYF
few	TRBJ2-3	TRBV30	.	TGTGCCTGGAGTCCCCCGAACAAGGATACGCAGTATTTT	CAWSPPNKDTQYF
.	TRBJ1-2	TRBV4-1	.	TGCGCCAGCAGCCAAGATTTAAACTATGGCTACACCTTC	CASSQDLNYGYTF
.	TRBJ1-1	TRBV5-1	.	TGCGCCAGCAGCTTGCAAGTGGCTAACACTGAAGCTTTCTTT	CASSLQVANTEAFF
.	TRBJ1-5	TRBV15	.	TGTGCCACCAGCAGAGATAGCGGGGTCGGTCAGCCCCAGCATTTT	CATSRDSGVGQPQHF
.	TRBJ2-1	TRBV5-1	TRBD2	TGCGCCAGCAGCCTACCGGGACTAGGAGACAATGAGCAGTTCTTC	CASSLPGLGDNEQFF
.	TRBJ2-5	TRBV29-1	.	TGCAGCGTTGGGCAGGGGTCTTCCCAAGAGACCCAGTACTTC	CSVGQGSSQETQYF
.	TRBJ1-1	TRBV4-1	.	TGCGCCAGCAGCCAAGGGGCCGGGAGGCAGTTGAACACTGAAGCTTTCTTT	CASSQGAGRQLNTEAFF
.	TRBJ1-1	TRBV4-2	TRBD1	TGTGCCAGCAGCCAGCTTTTAGGACAGGGTTTCACTGAAGCTTTCTTT	CASSQLLGQGFTEAFF
.	TRBJ1-4	TRBV2	.	TGTGCCAGCAGTGGTTGGGGTCAGGGGAATGAAAAACTGTTTTTT	CASSGWGQGNEKLFF
.	TRBJ1-3	TRBV28	TRBD1	TGTGCCAGCAGTAAAAGACAGGGAGTCGCTGGAAACACCATATATTTT	CASSKRQGVAGNTIYF
.	TRBJ2-7	TRBV10-3	.	TGTGCCATCAGTGATCCCATAGCCTACGAGCAGTACTTC	CAISDPIAYEQYF
.	TRBJ1-6	TRBV2	.	TGTGCCAGCAGTGAATCAGGGTCTAATTCACCCCTCCACTTT	CASSESGSNSPLHF
.	TRBJ2-3	TRBV28	TRBD1	TGTGCCAGCATCGGACAGGAAGATACGCAGTATTTT	CASIGQEDTQYF
.	TRBJ1-3	TRBV7-2	.	TGTGCCAGCAGCTATGCTCAGGGTTTGGCTGGAAACACCATATATTTT	CASSYAQGLAGNTIYF
.	TRBJ1-1	TRBV9	.	TGTGCCAGCAGCGTAAGTGCAGGGGTGAACACTGAAGCTTTCTTT	CASSVSAGVNTEAFF
.	TRBJ1-4	TRBV19	.	TGTGCCAGTAGTATAGAAGGCAGGGCGGCGGAAAAACTGTTTTTT	CASSIEGRAAEKLFF
.	TRBJ2-7	TRBV6-5	TRBD1	TGTGCCAGCAGGGGGACAGGCGAGCCCGAGCAGTACTTC	CASRGTGEPEQYF
.	TRBJ1-1	TRBV11-1	.	TGTGCCAGCAGCTTAGGCTCCGATACGGGAGCTTTCTTT	CASSLGSDTGAFF
few	TRBJ1-2	TRBV7-9	.	TGTGCCAGCAGCCCGGACAGTGGATATGGCTACACCTTC	CASSPDSGYGYTF
.	TRBJ1-1	TRBV7-9	.	TGTGCCAGCAACCCAGATCCTCTTCACACTGAAGCTTTCTTT	CASNPDPLHTEAFF
.	TRBJ2-3	TRBV11-3	TRBD1	TGTGCCAGCAGCTTGACGGGGTCAGGGGGCAAGACGGATACGCAGTATTTT	CASSLTGSGGKTDTQYF
.	TRBJ2-2	TRBV5-1	.	TGCGCCAGCAGCTTAGGGGCCGGAGCGAAGAACACCGGGGAGCTGTTTTTT	CASSLGAGAKNTGELFF
once	TRBJ2-7	TRBV6-6	.	TGTGCCAGCAAAGAAGGCGGTGGCGAGCAGTACTTC	CASKEGGGEQYF
few	TRBJ1-1	TRBV6-5	TRBD1	TGTGCCAGCAGTACGGGACAGATGAACACTGAAGCTTTCTTT	CASSTGQMNTEAFF
.	TRBJ1-3	TRBV5-1	TRBD1	TGCGCCAGCAGGACAGGGGATTCTGGAAACACCATATATTTT	CASRTGDSGNTIYF
few	TRBJ1-5	TRBV29-1	.	TGCAGCGGCCGGGGAAATCAGCCCCAGCATTTT	CSGRGNQPQHF
.	TRBJ2-2	TRBV5-4	TRBD2	TGTGCCAGCAGCCGAGGGGCGGGGGTTGAGGTAACCGGGGAGCTGTTTTTT	CASSRGAGVEVTGELFF
few	TRBJ1-4	TRBV4-2	.	TGTGCCAGCAGCAGGACCGACTACGCAACTAATGAAAAACTGTTTTTT	CASSRTDYATNEKLFF
.	TRBJ1-2	TRBV9	TRBD1	TGTGCCAGCAGCGACAGGGGCGGCTACACCTTC	CASSDRGGYTF
few	TRBJ1-1	TRBV18	TRBD1	TGTGCCAGCTCACTGACGGACAGGGGAGGCACTGAAGCTTTCTTT	CASSLTDRGGTEAFF
.	TRBJ2-5	TRBV9	.	TGTGCCAGCAGCGAGGCGGGAACGCGCCAAGAGACCCAGTACTTC	CASSEAGTRQETQYF
.	TRBJ2-3	TRBV5-1	TRBD2	TGCGCCAGCAGCCGGGGCGGGGGGGCAATTGCAGATACGCAGTATTTT	CASSRGGGAIADTQYF
.	TRBJ2-7	TRBV5-1	TRBD1	TGCGCCAGCAGCCGGGGACAGGACTACGAGCAGTACTTC	CASSRGQDYEQYF
.	TRBJ2-3	TRBV27	TRBD1	TGTGCCAGCAGTTTTAACAGGGGCCTCACAGATACGCAGTATTTT	CASSFNRGLTDTQYF
.	TRBJ2-2	TRBV5-1	.	TGCGCCAGCAATAAATTGGGTGTCAGCGAGCGCCCCTTCGCGAACACCGGGGAGCTGTTTTTT	CASNKLGVSERPFANTGELFF
.	TRBJ2-7	TRBV7-2	TRBD2	TGTGCCAGCAGCTCCTTACTAGCGGTCAGAAACGAGCAGTACTTC	CASSSLLAVRNEQYF
.	TRBJ2-7	TRBV15	.	TGTGCCACCAGCAGAGAAACGGGTCGCTACGAGCAGTACTTC	CATSRETGRYEQYF
.	TRBJ1-1	TRBV4-1	.	TGCGCCAGCAGCCCGTCACAGAAGGATGAAGCTTTCTTT	CASSPSQKDEAFF
.	TRBJ2-7	TRBV11-3	.	TGTGCCAGCAGCCCTGGACCGGGGTTGCAGTACTTC	CASSPGPGLQYF
once	TRBJ2-7	TRBV15	TRBD2	TGTGCCACCAGCAGGGGGGGGACTAGCGGGACCCACGAGCAGTACTTC	CATSRGGTSGTHEQYF
once	TRBJ1-1	TRBV7-9	TRBD1	TGTGCCAGCAGCGCAGACAGGGGTCTGGGCACTGAAGCTTTCTTT	CASSADRGLGTEAFF
.	TRBJ2-7	TRBV30	TRBD1	TGTGCCTGGAAGGGACAGGGCTACGAGCAGTACTTC	CAWKGQGYEQYF